This TCR beta chain was captured by sequencing in a study of blood T cells in healthy people across ages (dated by TCRdb to the mid-2010s). For the wider study: Template switching captured roughly one uniquely barcoded TCR beta cDNA molecule per two T cells in model experiments. Two additional independent replicas of 1 million unique cDNA reads from the same blood draw were analyzed for two donors (one aged 18 to 29 and one aged 80 or older). Using deep sequencing normalized with unique cDNA molecular identifiers, the study measured how TCR beta repertoire diversity changes with age. To avoid experimental bias, donors of different ages were spread randomly across the sequencing lanes. Four age groups were formed from the donors: young (average approximately 15 years), middle-aged (less than 40), aged (under 70) and long-lived (around 82). Overall study outcomes, separate from this receptor: Compared with the aged group, the long-lived group had more naive CD4+ T cells, fewer expanded clones and increased TCR diversity, suggesting age selection. The percentage of naive T cells measured by flow cytometry correlated strongly with observed TCR beta diversity. Bulk unsorted PBMC profiling prevented conclusive comparison of naive and antigen-experienced compartments. Estimates of total diversity based on one million sequenced T cells were considered lower bounds and underestimates. Because donor CMV infection status was unknown, age-related changes in expanded clonotypes were potentially confounded. Observed TCR beta diversity per million T cells fell roughly linearly with age, and a significant reduction was already apparent by age about 38.

In regard to this clonotype: Its binding antigen is unknown. No per-base quality is available; no much larger clone lies one base away.

The library was produced with 5' RACE. Sequencing was carried out with an Illumina HiSeq 2500. A second PCR of roughly 7 to 11 cycles was performed with a sample-barcoded 5' primer and a J-beta primer mix. Each TCR beta cDNA molecule received a unique molecular identifier from a template-switch 5' adaptor carrying 12 random nucleotides. Each sample yielded at least 2.5 million CDR3-containing paired-end reads. First-strand cDNA synthesis was performed from all RNA using the Mint cDNA synthesis kit, with priming by a TRBC-specific oligonucleotide. After uracil-DNA glycosylase treatment, a first 18-cycle PCR used universal primers M1SS and BC2_uni_R on all cDNA. Processing in the source paper ran as follows. Normalization of each sample was performed by random selection of 1 million high-quality reads, each carrying a distinct molecular identifier. Reads with shared molecular identifiers were discarded instead of being binned into consensus sequences. CDR3 identification, clonotype clustering and error correction used MiTCR with a Q25 quality threshold and the strictest error-elimination algorithm. A nonparametric unseen species model with Euler transformation was used to estimate lower-bound total TCR beta diversity. TCRdb reran the public reads through fastp at Q25 and MiXCR, keeping productive beta chains. Rows with a matching CDR3 protein are joined into one entry that keeps the most common DNA and genes. TCRdb assigned the V and J calls; the authors' analysis was not used. Within this sample are about 940,000 distinct CDR3 sequences, with about 48% of them counted one time only. The ten largest clonotypes hold roughly 13% of the sample.

The donors were 40 or so Caucasian individuals from Russia, aged about 6 to 100 years, who were systemically healthy. Each donor gave ten milliliters of peripheral blood, collected into EDTA-treated Vacutainer tubes. Ficoll-Paque density-gradient centrifugation was used to isolate PBMCs, with at least 7 million obtained per sample. Total RNA, at least 5.5 micrograms per sample, was extracted from PBMCs with Trizol reagent. For every donor, flow cytometry on a PBMC aliquot measured the percentage of naive CD45RAhigh/CD27high T cells. The sequencing sample was made of blood. The sequence was collected from a man aged 30-40 years in good health.

The CDR3 is CASSRTDGSSYEQYF. The base sequence is TGTGCCAGCAGCCGCACCGACGGAAGCTCCTACGAGCAGTACTTC. The V and J genes are TRBV7-9 and TRBJ2-7; no D segment can be confidently identified. The CDR3 measures 15 amino acids from cysteine to phenylalanine. The only DNA kept is the CDR3, 45 bases in frame from the first base. In the germline V gene (reference sequence), CDR1 corresponds to SEHNR and CDR2 to FQNEAQ. V is reduced by 5 bases and J by 0 bases, leaving a spacing of 14 bases between them.